This T cell receptor (beta chain) was captured by sequencing in a study of beta chain features in type 1 diabetes. Whole-study results and caveats: The naive, central memory and Treg TCRB repertoires looked more alike in patients than they did in healthy donors. Whether HLA type affects TCRB rearrangement stayed undetermined in the present work. Sequencing from cDNA could over-represent high-TCR-expressing cells. TCRB CDR3 length was moderately but significantly reduced in all four CD4+ subsets of Type 1 diabetes patients. More deletions and fewer insertions at VDJ junctions were found in patients with type 1 diabetes.

This clone showed up just a few times. The antigen remains unidentified. CDR1 SGHNT and CDR2 YYREEE come from the germline V gene (reference sequence). The CDR3 has 18 residues. After removal of 6 bases from V and 0 bases from J, the junction contained 15 bases not matched to a gene. Reverse transcription of all isolated RNA meant that expressed TCRB transcripts were sequenced. Here immunoSEQ multiplex PCR was the method, and the copy in TCRdb shows in-frame clones only, minus some. The table lists 310,000 or so clones, about a tenth of them singletons. The sample was central memory CD4+ T cells from blood. This chain connects TRBV5-4 to TRBJ1-5; 7 nucleotides match TRBD1. This clonotype was sampled from a man younger than 45 with type 1 diabetes. In DNA, the CDR3 is TGTGCCAGCATCAGGAGAATCGACAGGGTTTATAGCAATCAGCCCCAGCATTTT. Protein sequence: CASIRRIDRVYSNQPQHF.